This TCR beta chain was sequenced during a study of regulatory T cells in long-lasting Graves disease. Researchers made TCR beta libraries by using iRepertoire HTBI primers and running Arm-PCR on CDR3 regions. One entry per CDR3 protein results from TCRdb running MiXCR on the multiplex PCR reads. This table has roughly 610,000 distinct CDR3 sequences, around 16% appearing once. V lost 6 bases, J lost 8 bases, and 18 bases stayed unmatched. The CDR3 consists of 17 residues. There are many counts of this clonotype. Indicated time point: newly diagnosed GD, antithyroid drugs for less than 3 months. PBMCs provided the RNA from which the TCR library was made. These data were also reused for a study on T cells in Graves' hyperthyroidism and ophthalmopathy. From that report: The hyperthyroidism patients had all been newly diagnosed, and their disease duration was under 2 months. Their ages ranged from 18 to 65 years.

The sequence came from a man between 18 and 35 years old with Graves disease. The rearrangement uses TRBV12-3 or TRBV12-4 and TRBJ2-2; 7 bases map to TRBD2. The sample consisted of peripheral blood mononuclear cells (PBMCs), taken at new diagnosis, from a patient treated with antithyroid drugs. Here the CDR3 DNA reads TGTGCCAGCAGCCCGCGGACGGGGGGACCCCTGGGGGGGGAGCTGTTTTTT. Its protein product is CASSPRTGGPLGGELFF.